The source of this TCR beta chain is a study of blood T cell repertoires in COVID-19. As for the study in general: T cells, B-cell-depleted T cells, or PBMCs provided the cDNA or gDNA that served as material.

V lost 4 bases and J lost 2; bases outside the gene matches: 13. The CDR3 runs 19 residues. Germline CDR1 reads SGHNT; CDR2 reads YYREEE (reference sequence). During active infection, Seattle patients enrolled and were then monitored through disease. TCRdb's table, derived via immunoSEQ multiplex PCR, lists solely in-frame clones and lacks some. This table has a few hundred thousand clones, 70% to 90% appearing once. The clonotype comes from a woman between 45 and 65 years old with COVID-19, enrolled during active disease. The J gene is TRBJ2-3, the V gene TRBV5-4; TRBD2 aligns across 13 bases. The material sequenced was peripheral blood. Here the CDR3 reads CASSGGLAGAISFTDTQYF. The CDR3 nucleotides read TGTGCCAGCAGCGGCGGACTAGCGGGAGCGATATCGTTCACAGATACGCAGTATTTT.